Sequencing of this T cell receptor beta chain was carried out in a study of T cell repertoires in cytomegalovirus infection. Concerning this clonotype itself: Its specificity is unknown.

One entry per CDR3 protein, called by TCRdb with MiXCR from the reads. Among hundreds of thousands of distinct CDR3 sequences listed, about 42% were seen once. CDR1 is ENHRY, CDR2 SYGVKD, per germline. V was trimmed by 0 bases and J by 6 bases, leaving 8 bases between them. This CDR3 spans 13 amino acids. Study-wide results and limits: Carriers of CMV plus the relevant HLA were identified by cumulative public TCR beta family frequency.

This material consisted of cultured PBMCs, taken from culture after CMV antigen stimulation. The origin of this receptor is a human donor in good health (CMV status not recorded). Some clones in this sample may be carry-over from other donors' samples. V usage is TRBV10-3 and J usage is TRBJ1-2; no clear D. CDR3 in amino acids: CAISESREDGYTF. As DNA, the CDR3 is TGTGCCATCAGTGAGTCTAGGGAGGATGGCTACACCTTC.